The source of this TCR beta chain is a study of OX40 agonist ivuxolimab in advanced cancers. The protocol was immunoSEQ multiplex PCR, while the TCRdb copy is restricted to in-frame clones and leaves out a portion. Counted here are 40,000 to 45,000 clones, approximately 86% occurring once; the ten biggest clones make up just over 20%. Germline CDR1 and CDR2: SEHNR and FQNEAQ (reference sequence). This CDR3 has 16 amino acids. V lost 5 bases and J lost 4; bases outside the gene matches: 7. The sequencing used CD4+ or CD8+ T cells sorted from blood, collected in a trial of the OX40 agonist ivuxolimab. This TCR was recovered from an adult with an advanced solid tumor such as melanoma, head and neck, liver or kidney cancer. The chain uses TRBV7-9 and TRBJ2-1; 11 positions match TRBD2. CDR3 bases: TGTGCCAGCAGCGCCCCGGGACTAGCGGATTACAATGAGCAGTTCTTC. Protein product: CASSAPGLADYNEQFF.